Each of the 30 T cell receptor beta chains below was sequenced from the same sample in a study of T cell responses to AZD1222 COVID-19 vaccine. Some clones are missing from TCRdb's copy, which holds only in-frame ones; the method was immunoSEQ multiplex PCR. This table holds more than 95,000 clones, about 92% found once. The sequencing used peripheral blood, collected on day 0 of AZD1222 vaccination. The receptors derive from an adult in good health.

This sequence joins TRBV28 and TRBJ2-4; no definite D call. The germline V gene has CDR1 MDHEN and CDR2 SYDVKM. Trimming removed 3 bases at V and 6 bases at J, with 9 bases between. The CDR3 is 13 amino acids. The CDR3, as DNA: TGTGCCAGCAGTTTTGAGGCAGGAAACATTCAGTACTTC. Translation: CASSFEAGNIQYF.

The V call is TRBV14, the J call TRBJ2-7; 7 bases map to TRBD1. V shed 4 bases, J shed 4 bases, and the junction held 7 bases outside the gene matches. CDR1 is SGHDN and CDR2 is FVKESK in the germline V gene. The CDR3 loop spans 14 amino acids. The CDR3, as DNA: TGTGCCAGCAGCCGCGACAGGGTTCGATACGAGCAGTACTTC. Its translation: CASSRDRVRYEQYF. The variable domain in full, completed from reference TRBV14 and TRBJ2-7, reads EAGVTQFPSHSVIEKGQTVTLRCDPISGHDNLYWYRRVMGKEIKFLLHFVKESKQDESGMPNNRFLAERTGGTYSTLKVQPAELEDSGVYFCASSRDRVRYEQYFGPGTRLTVT.

As for this clone: One end of the junction varies from germline; a read error may be responsible. The chain has TRBV4-1 and TRBJ1-4; no reliable D call. This CDR3 region has 16 residues. Germline CDR1 reads MGHRA; CDR2 reads YSYEKL. DNA of the CDR3: TGCGCCAGCAGCCAAGGACCGGGAGCTACTAACGAAAAACTGTTTTTT. Translated: CASSQGPGATNEKLFF.

This chain connects TRBV5-1 to TRBJ2-1; 10 nucleotides line up with TRBD2. After removal of 2 bases from V and 9 bases from J, the junction contained 8 bases not matched to a gene. The germline V gene has CDR1 SGHRS and CDR2 YFSETQ. The CDR3 has 15 residues. This chain's CDR3 is CASSFTSGTEFEQFF. CDR3 in DNA: TGCGCCAGCAGCTTCACTAGCGGGACCGAGTTTGAGCAGTTCTTC.

The CDR3: CASSPGTGSMNTEAFF. DNA for the CDR3: TGTGCCAGCTCACCCGGGACAGGGAGCATGAACACTGAAGCTTTCTTT. The chain employs TRBV18 and TRBJ1-1, with TRBD1 matching 9 bases. After removal of 3 bases from V and 0 bases from J, the junction contained 5 bases not matched to a gene. Per germline, CDR1 KGHSH and CDR2 LQKENI. The CDR3 sequence is 16 residues long.

The CDR3 bases are TGCGCCAGCAGCCGCGGACTAGCGGGACCCCGGGATGAGCAGTTCTTC. Protein sequence: CASSRGLAGPRDEQFF. This chain uses TRBV4-1 with TRBJ2-1, with TRBD2 matching 12 bases. The CDR3 sequence is 16 residues long. The germline CDR1 and CDR2 sequences are MGHRA and YSYEKL. J gave up 8 bases and V 4 bases, and 9 bases lay outside the gene matches.

The CDR3 coding sequence is TGTGCCTGGAGTGTGGGGACCAATGAGCAGTTCTTC. Translation: CAWSVGTNEQFF. This chain connects TRBV30 to TRBJ2-1; the D gene could be TRBD1 or TRBD2 (5 bases each). V dropped 0 bases and J dropped 6 bases, with 6 bases sitting between them. The CDR3 loop spans 12 amino acids. From germline, CDR1 is GTSNPN and CDR2 SVGIG (reference sequence).

The chain carries TRBV5-6 and TRBJ2-3; D tentatively fits TRBD1 or TRBD2 (5 bases each). The CDR3 runs 12 residues. The germline gives CDR1 SGHDT, CDR2 YYEEEE. V lost 2 bases and J 8 bases, leaving 9 bases between the germline ends. The CDR3 region has the DNA TGTGCCAGCAGCTTTGGGGACGGTACGCAGTATTTT. Amino acids: CASSFGDGTQYF.

The chain couples TRBV6-6 to TRBJ2-3, with 7 bases lining up with TRBD2. Per the germline V gene, CDR1 is MNHNY and CDR2 is SVGAGI (reference sequence). J was trimmed by 7 bases and V by 5 bases; bases with no gene match: 18. The CDR3 has 17 amino acids. The CDR3 bases are TGTGCCAGCAGTCCCTCACTAAGCGGGGACGTTCCTTATACGCAGTATTTT. The encoded protein is CASSPSLSGDVPYTQYF.

The V gene is TRBV24-1, the J gene TRBJ2-1, with 14 nucleotides matching TRBD2. This CDR3 is 16 amino acids long. Germline V lookup: CDR1 KGHDR, CDR2 SFDVKD. J lost 11 bases, V lost 5 bases, and 10 bases had no gene match. The CDR3 nucleotides read TGTGCCACCAGTGGCTTCGGGACTAGCGGGAGTCCGAAGCAGTTCTTC. This translates into CATSGFGTSGSPKQFF.

The chain employs TRBV25-1 and TRBJ1-1; TRBD1 might be the D (5 bases). CDR1 MGHDK and CDR2 SYGVNS come from the germline V gene. The CDR3 spans 15 residues. Between the trimmed V and J ends, which lost 3 bases and 5 bases, there was a span of 16 bases. CDR3 coding DNA: TGTGCCAGCAGTGATCTTACGTGGGGCCTTACTGAAGCTTTCTTT. Translation gives CASSDLTWGLTEAFF.

Here the CDR3 reads CASTLEAKNIQYF. In nucleotides, the CDR3 is TGTGCCAGCACCCTTGAGGCCAAAAACATTCAGTACTTC. V usage is TRBV2 and J usage is TRBJ2-4, with no clear D. The CDR3 loop spans 13 amino acids. The V end was cut by 7 bases, the J end by 1 base, with 8 bases between. Germline lookup yields CDR1 SNHLY and CDR2 FYNNEI.

This chain uses TRBV6-5 with TRBJ1-2, with D perhaps matching TRBD1 (5 bases). This CDR3 has 14 residues. Germline CDR1 MNHEY, CDR2 SVGAGI. Trimming left V 3 bases short and J 0 bases short, with 8 bases between. The CDR3 sequence is CASSYGAANYGYTF. CDR3 nucleotide sequence: TGTGCCAGCAGTTATGGGGCAGCTAACTATGGCTACACCTTC.

This clone was counted a few times. This chain uses TRBV12-5 with TRBJ1-2, with TRBD1 as a possible D gene (5 bases). V was clipped by 1 base and J by 0 bases, with 6 bases between them. CDR1 and CDR2 from the germline V gene are LGHNT and FRNRAP. The CDR3 is 14 amino acids. The DNA for the CDR3 is TGTGCTAGTGGTTTGGGCAGGGCTAACTATGGCTACACCTTC. It specifies CASGLGRANYGYTF.

This chain links TRBV5-1 with TRBJ2-2; D is undetermined. The V end lost 5 bases, the J end lost 0 bases, and 8 bases lay between the germline ends. The CDR3 spans 14 residues. CDR1 and CDR2 from the germline V gene are SGHRS and YFSETQ. CDR3 DNA sequence: TGCGCCAGCAGGGACGGTTCGAACACCGGGGAGCTGTTTTTT. This gives the protein CASRDGSNTGELFF. Full variable domain (missing parts from reference TRBV5-1 and TRBJ2-2): KAGVTQTPRYLIKTRGQQVTLSCSPISGHRSVSWYQQTPGQGLQFLFEYFSETQRNKGNFPGRFSGRQFSNSRSEMNVSTLELGDSALYLCASRDGSNTGELFFGEGSRLTVL.

V is TRBV11-2 and J is TRBJ2-7, with 9 bases matching TRBD1. Germline values: CDR1 SGHAT, CDR2 FQNNGV. The CDR3 runs to 15 residues. Unmatched junction bases numbered 5, after V lost 2 bases and J lost 3 bases. CDR3 amino acids: CASSLLQGASYEQYF. CDR3 coding DNA: TGTGCCAGCAGCTTATTACAGGGGGCGAGCTACGAGCAGTACTTC.

CDR3 amino acids: CASSYSLGGMNTEAFF. In DNA, the CDR3 is TGTGCCAGCAGTTACTCGCTAGGTGGGATGAACACTGAAGCTTTCTTT. The chain joins TRBV6-5 to TRBJ1-1; D uncertain. The CDR3 contains 16 residues. The germline V gene has CDR1 MNHEY and CDR2 SVGAGI. The germline V and J ends were trimmed by 0 bases and 0 bases, with 11 bases remaining between them.

V and J are TRBV10-2 and TRBJ1-5, with D maybe TRBD1 (5 bases). The CDR3 has 14 residues. Deletions cut 6 bases from V and 6 bases from J, with 15 bases between. The germline V gene encodes CDR1 WSHSY and CDR2 SAAADI. In DNA form, the CDR3 reads TGCGCCAGCAGACCCCCAGGGTTAAGTCAGCCCCAGCATTTT. This encodes CASRPPGLSQPQHF.

The gene calls are TRBV9 and TRBJ2-5; perhaps TRBD1 as D (5 bases). The V and J ends lost 2 bases and 2 bases respectively, with 10 bases between them. Germline V gives CDR1 SGDLS, CDR2 YYNGEE. The CDR3 covers 14 residues. The CDR3, as DNA: TGTGCCAGCAGCGTGACAGCAAGACAAGAGACCCAGTACTTC. Amino acids: CASSVTARQETQYF.

The chain joins TRBV6-2 or TRBV6-3 to TRBJ2-3; 9 positions agree with TRBD2. With V trimmed by 4 bases and J by 5 bases, 7 bases remained unmatched. The germline V gene has CDR1 MNHEY and CDR2 SVGEGT. The CDR3 length is 15 residues. This CDR3 is CASSWPGLAVDTQYF. The DNA for the CDR3 is TGTGCCAGCAGTTGGCCGGGACTAGCAGTAGATACGCAGTATTTT.

V and J are TRBV5-1 and TRBJ2-7, with 14 bases matching TRBD2. The germline V gene encodes CDR1 SGHRS and CDR2 YFSETQ. The CDR3 covers 17 residues. The J segment lost 2 bases and the V segment lost 5 bases, leaving 9 bases of the junction unmatched. The chain's CDR3 is CASRYGTSGSSAYEQYF. The CDR3 DNA reads TGCGCCAGCAGATACGGGACTAGCGGGAGTTCAGCCTACGAGCAGTACTTC.

The chain recombines TRBV15 with TRBJ1-5; the D gene is possibly TRBD1 (5 bases). This CDR3 is 15 amino acids long. With 0 bases removed from V and 3 bases from J, the gap between germline ends came to 9 bases. From germline, CDR1 is LNHNV and CDR2 YYDKDF (reference sequence). The CDR3 region has the DNA TGTGCCACCAGCAGAGATCGGGGCACCAATCAGCCCCAGCATTTT. Translation gives CATSRDRGTNQPQHF.

The chain combines TRBV6-5 with TRBJ1-2; the match to TRBD1 covers 7 bases. The CDR3 runs to 14 residues. J was trimmed by 4 bases and V by 5 bases; bases with no gene match: 7. Germline V gene lookup returns CDR1 MNHEY and CDR2 SVGAGI. CDR3 amino acids: CASSHGSGGYGYTF. CDR3 DNA: TGTGCCAGCAGTCATGGGTCAGGGGGCTATGGCTACACCTTC.

The chain employs TRBV7-2 and TRBJ1-1; tentative D call: TRBD1 (6 bases). This CDR3 has 13 residues. V dropped 4 bases and J dropped 0 bases, with 6 bases sitting between them. Germline-derived CDR1 and CDR2 are SGHTA and FQGNSA. The CDR3, as DNA: TGTGCCAGCAGCTCAGGGGTGAACACTGAAGCTTTCTTT. As protein: CASSSGVNTEAFF.

The rearrangement links TRBV19 to TRBJ1-1; 10 positions agree with TRBD1. This CDR3 has 15 residues. Looked up from germline, CDR1 is LNHDA and CDR2 is SQIVND (reference sequence). The J segment lost 3 bases and the V segment lost 7 bases, leaving 8 bases of the junction unmatched. The CDR3 protein is CASKRQGAGDTEAFF. CDR3 sequence (DNA): TGTGCCAGTAAGCGACAGGGGGCAGGAGACACTGAAGCTTTCTTT. Looking up the rest from reference TRBV19 and TRBJ1-1 gives the full variable domain: DGGITQSPKYLFRKEGQNVTLSCEQNLNHDAMYWYRQDPGQGLRLIYYSQIVNDFQKGDIAEGYSVSREKKESFPLTVTSAQKNPTAFYLCASKRQGAGDTEAFFGQGTRLTVV.

The gene calls are TRBV9 and TRBJ1-3; perhaps TRBD1 as D (5 bases). V was pared by 2 bases and J by 1 base, with 7 bases between. The CDR3 sequence is 14 residues long. Looked up from germline, CDR1 is SGDLS and CDR2 is YYNGEE. CDR3 DNA sequence: TGTGCCAGCAGCGTGCAGGGATCTGGAAACACCATATATTTT. Its translation: CASSVQGSGNTIYF.

The chain links TRBV19 to TRBJ1-1; TRBD1 is a possible D gene (5 bases). The V end lost 5 bases, the J end lost 2 bases, and 12 bases lay between the germline ends. CDR3 size: 14 residues. Germline lookup yields CDR1 LNHDA and CDR2 SQIVND (reference sequence). CDR3 amino acids: CASSAAGLNTEAFF. CDR3 coding DNA: TGTGCCAGTAGTGCGGCAGGGCTAAACACTGAAGCTTTCTTT.

J is TRBJ2-1 and V is TRBV19; no reliable D call. The V gene's germline CDR1 is LNHDA and CDR2 SQIVND (reference sequence). The germline V and J ends were trimmed by 3 bases and 2 bases, with 11 bases remaining between them. This CDR3 has 15 residues. CDR3 DNA: TGTGCCAGTAGTATCCCCTCCCCCGCCTACAATGAGCAGTTCTTC. It codes for CASSIPSPAYNEQFF.

The chain combines TRBV30 with TRBJ1-1; 7 nucleotides align to TRBD1. This CDR3 region has 13 residues. The ends lost 2 bases at V and 8 bases at J; junction bases unmatched: 8. Germline CDR1 GTSNPN, CDR2 SVGIG (reference sequence). CDR3 nucleotide sequence: TGTGCCTGGAGTCGGACAGGTGCCACGGAAGCTTTCTTT. Translation gives CAWSRTGATEAFF.

The chain couples TRBV25-1 to TRBJ2-1, with 7 bases fitting TRBD1. The CDR3 sequence is 18 residues long. Losses at the gene ends were 3 bases for V and 0 bases for J; bases not matched to a gene: 11. The germline CDR1 and CDR2 sequences are MGHDK and SYGVNS. The CDR3 sequence is CASSDGNRGRSSYNEQFF. CDR3 DNA: TGTGCCAGCAGTGATGGGAACAGGGGTCGGAGCTCCTACAATGAGCAGTTCTTC. The whole variable domain, remainder taken from reference TRBV25-1 and TRBJ2-1, is EADIYQTPRYLVIGTGKKITLECSQTMGHDKMYWYQQDPGMELHLIHYSYGVNSTEKGDLSSESTVSRIRTEHFPLTLESARPSHTSQYLCASSDGNRGRSSYNEQFFGPGTRLTVL.